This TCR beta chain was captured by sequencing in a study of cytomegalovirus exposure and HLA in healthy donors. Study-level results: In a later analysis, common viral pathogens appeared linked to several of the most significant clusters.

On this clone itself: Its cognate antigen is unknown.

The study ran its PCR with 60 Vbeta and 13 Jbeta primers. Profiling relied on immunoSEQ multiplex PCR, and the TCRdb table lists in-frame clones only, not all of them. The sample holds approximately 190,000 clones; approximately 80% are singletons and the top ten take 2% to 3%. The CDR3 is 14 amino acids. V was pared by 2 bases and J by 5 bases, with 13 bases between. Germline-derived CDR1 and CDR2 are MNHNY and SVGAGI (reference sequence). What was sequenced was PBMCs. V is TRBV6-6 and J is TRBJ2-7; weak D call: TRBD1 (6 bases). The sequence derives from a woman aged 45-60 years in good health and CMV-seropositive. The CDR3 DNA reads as TGTGCCAGCAGTTACATGAGGGGGATCCACGAGCAGTACTTC. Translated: CASSYMRGIHEQYF.